This T cell receptor (beta chain) was captured in a study of cytomegalovirus exposure and HLA in healthy donors. Researchers ran the PCR with 60 Vbeta and 13 Jbeta primers. TCRdb's copy holds only in-frame clones and misses some; the assay was immunoSEQ multiplex PCR. The data show around 150,000 clones, with 65% to 90% seen just once and about 2% held by the top ten. Of note for this clone: Antigen specificity is unknown.

CDR1 is MRHNA, CDR2 SNTAGT, per germline. CDR3 length: 15 amino acids. V lost 4 bases to trimming and J lost 2 bases, with 12 bases between them. Study-wide points: The classifier was said to identify cytomegalovirus status with high specificity and sensitivity. When a later analysis compared HLA-associated TCR beta chains with equally common others, the HLA-associated chains turned out to be more clonally expanded and to have lower generation probabilities.

The TCR sequence derives from a woman younger than 30 in good health and CMV-seronegative. Sequenced material: PBMCs. This chain connects TRBV6-4 to TRBJ2-1; possible D gene TRBD1, 6 bases. CDR3 DNA: TGTGCCAGCAGTGCCGGACAGAGAGCCTACAATGAGCAGTTCTTC. Its translation is CASSAGQRAYNEQFF.